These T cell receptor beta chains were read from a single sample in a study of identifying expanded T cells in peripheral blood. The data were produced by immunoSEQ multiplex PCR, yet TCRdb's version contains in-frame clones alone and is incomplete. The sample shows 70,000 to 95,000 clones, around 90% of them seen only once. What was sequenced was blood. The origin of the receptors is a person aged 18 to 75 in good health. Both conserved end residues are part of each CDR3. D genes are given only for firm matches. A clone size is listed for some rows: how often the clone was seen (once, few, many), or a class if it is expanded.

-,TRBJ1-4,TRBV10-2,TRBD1,TGCGCCAGCTCTCGGGACAGCACTAATGAAAAACTGTTTTTT,CASSRDSTNEKLFF
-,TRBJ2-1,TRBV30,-,TGTGCCTGGACGCCCCCTGGGACGGGTTTAGGCTGGAATGAGCAGTTCTTC,CAWTPPGTGLGWNEQFF
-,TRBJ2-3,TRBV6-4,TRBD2,TGTGCCAGCAGTGACTCCGTAGCGGGGGGCGGCACAGATACGCAGTATTTT,CASSDSVAGGGTDTQYF
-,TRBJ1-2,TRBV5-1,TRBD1,TGCGCCAGCAGCGTGGAGACAGGGGGTGGAGGCTACACCTTC,CASSVETGGGGYTF
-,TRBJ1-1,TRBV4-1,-,TGCGCCAGCAGCCAAGGCGGGCCCGCCACTGAAGCTTTCTTT,CASSQGGPATEAFF
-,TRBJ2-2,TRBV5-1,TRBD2,TGCGCCAGCAACAGCGGGAGTCGGACCGGGGAGCTGTTTTTT,CASNSGSRTGELFF
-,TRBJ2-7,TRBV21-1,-,TGTGCCAGCAGCCCCCGGGACAGGGGCACCTACGAGCAGTACTTC,CASSPRDRGTYEQYF
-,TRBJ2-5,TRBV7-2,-,TGTGCCAGCAGCCCGAGAAGGAGAGAGACCCAGTACTTC,CASSPRRRETQYF
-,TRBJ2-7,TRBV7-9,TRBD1,TGTGCCAGCAGCCCACTTAGGGGGCCTTTAGCCTACGAGCAGTACTTC,CASSPLRGPLAYEQYF
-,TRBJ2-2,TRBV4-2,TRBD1,TGTGCCAGCAGCCAAGATCACTTCGGGACAGGGACCGGGGAGCTGTTTTTT,CASSQDHFGTGTGELFF
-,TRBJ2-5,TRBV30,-,TGTGCCTGGAGTGTACGACTCGGAGAGACCCAGTACTTC,CAWSVRLGETQYF
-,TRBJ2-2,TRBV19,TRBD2,TGTGCCAGTAGTATTTCGGGACTAGCGGGAGGGCGTGTGACCGGGGAGCTGTTTTTT,CASSISGLAGGRVTGELFF
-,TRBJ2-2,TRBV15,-,TGTGCCACCAGCAGAGATATTGTCGGGGGCCCGAACACCGGGGAGCTGTTTTTT,CATSRDIVGGPNTGELFF
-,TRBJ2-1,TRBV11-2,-,TGTGCCAGCAGCTTAGGTCAGGGCGAGCAGTTCTTC,CASSLGQGEQFF
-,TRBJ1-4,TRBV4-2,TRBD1,TGTGCCAGCAGCCCCTCCGGGACAGGAAATGAAAAACTGTTTTTT,CASSPSGTGNEKLFF
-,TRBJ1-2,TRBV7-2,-,TGTGCCAGCAGCTACGGGGTCGACATGATAAAGGGCTACACCTTC,CASSYGVDMIKGYTF
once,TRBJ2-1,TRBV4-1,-,TGCGCCAGCAGCCAAGGGAGGGCCGGGGCTACCTACAATGAGCAGTTCTTC,CASSQGRAGATYNEQFF
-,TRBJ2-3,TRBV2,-,TGTGCCAGCAGTGATCGCCGAGTCTGGTATTTT,CASSDRRVWYF
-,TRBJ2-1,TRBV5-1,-,TGCGCCAGCAGCGCAGAGGGACTCCCTAGTTACAATGAGCAGTTCTTC,CASSAEGLPSYNEQFF
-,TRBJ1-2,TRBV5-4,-,TGTGCCAGCAGCTTGGGGGGGGACACCTATGGCTACACCTTC,CASSLGGDTYGYTF
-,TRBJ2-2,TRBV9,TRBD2,TGTGCCAGCAGCGCCCTAGATGGGGGACTAGCAACCGGGGAGCTGTTTTTT,CASSALDGGLATGELFF
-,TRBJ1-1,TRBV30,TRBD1,TGTGCCTGGAGCGTAGGGACAGGGGATAACACTGAAGCTTTCTTT,CAWSVGTGDNTEAFF
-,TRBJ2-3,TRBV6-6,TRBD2,TGTGCCAGCAGTAATACGGGTCTAGCGGACACAGATACGCAGTATTTT,CASSNTGLADTDTQYF
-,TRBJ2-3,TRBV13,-,TGTGCCAGCAGCCTTCTCCAAGGCTCGACAGATACGCAGTATTTT,CASSLLQGSTDTQYF
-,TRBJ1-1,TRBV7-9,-,TGTGCCAGCGATTGGGACATTGGCACTGAAGCTTTCTTT,CASDWDIGTEAFF
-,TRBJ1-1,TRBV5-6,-,TGTGCCAGCAGCTCCTTTAGTGACGGCCCTGAAGCTTTCTTT,CASSSFSDGPEAFF
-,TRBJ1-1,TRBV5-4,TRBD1,TGTGCCAGCAGCCCCGGACAGGGGGCCTTGAACACTGAAGCTTTCTTT,CASSPGQGALNTEAFF
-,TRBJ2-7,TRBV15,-,TGTGCCACCAGCTCCCATTCGGGGGCGGGACTTCTCACCTACGAGCAGTACTTC,CATSSHSGAGLLTYEQYF
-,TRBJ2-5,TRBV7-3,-,TGTGCCAGCAGCTCTAGGGGTCAGGGAGAGACCCAGTACTTC,CASSSRGQGETQYF
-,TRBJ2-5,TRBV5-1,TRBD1,TGCGCCAGCAGCATAACAGGGGGCCAAGAGACCCAGTACTTC,CASSITGGQETQYF